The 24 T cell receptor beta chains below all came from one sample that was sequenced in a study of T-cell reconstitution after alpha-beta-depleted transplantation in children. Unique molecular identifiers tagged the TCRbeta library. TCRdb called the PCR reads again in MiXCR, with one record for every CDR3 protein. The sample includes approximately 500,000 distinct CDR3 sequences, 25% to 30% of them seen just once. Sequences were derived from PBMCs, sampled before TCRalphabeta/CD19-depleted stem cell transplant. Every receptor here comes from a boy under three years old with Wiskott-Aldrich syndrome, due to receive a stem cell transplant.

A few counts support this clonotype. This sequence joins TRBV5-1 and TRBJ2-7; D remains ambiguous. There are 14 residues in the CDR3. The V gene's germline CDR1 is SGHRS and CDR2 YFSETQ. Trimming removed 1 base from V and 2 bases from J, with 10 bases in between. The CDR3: CASSLNARAYEQYF. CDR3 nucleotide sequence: TGCGCCAGCAGCTTGAATGCCAGAGCCTACGAGCAGTACTTC.

CDR3 amino acids: CSAREGQGFEQYF. The CDR3 coding sequence is TGCAGTGCTAGAGAGGGACAGGGGTTCGAGCAGTACTTC. The chain couples TRBV20-1 to TRBJ2-7, with 10 bases aligning to TRBD1. The CDR3 contains 13 residues. V shed 0 bases, J shed 6 bases, and the junction held 2 bases outside the gene matches. Germline loops: CDR1 DFQATT, CDR2 SNEGSKA (reference sequence).

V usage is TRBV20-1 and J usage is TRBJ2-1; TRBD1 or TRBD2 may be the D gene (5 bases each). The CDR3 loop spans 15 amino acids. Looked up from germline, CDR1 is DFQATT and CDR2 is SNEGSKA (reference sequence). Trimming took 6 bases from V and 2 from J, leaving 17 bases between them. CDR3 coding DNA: TGCAGTGCGCAGTCGACCGGGACCACCTACAATGAGCAGTTCTTC. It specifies CSAQSTGTTYNEQFF.

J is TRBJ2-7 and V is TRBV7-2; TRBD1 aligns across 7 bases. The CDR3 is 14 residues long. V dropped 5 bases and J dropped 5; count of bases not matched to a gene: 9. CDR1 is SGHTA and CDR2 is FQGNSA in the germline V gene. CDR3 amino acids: CASSPRQGRNEQYF. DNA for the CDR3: TGTGCCAGCAGCCCAAGACAGGGCCGTAACGAGCAGTACTTC.

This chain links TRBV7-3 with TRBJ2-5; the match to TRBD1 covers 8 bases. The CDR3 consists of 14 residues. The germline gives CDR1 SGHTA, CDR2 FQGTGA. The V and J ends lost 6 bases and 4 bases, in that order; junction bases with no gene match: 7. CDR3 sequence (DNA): TGTGCCAGCAGTCGCGGACAGGGCCCAGAGACCCAGTACTTC. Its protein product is CASSRGQGPETQYF.

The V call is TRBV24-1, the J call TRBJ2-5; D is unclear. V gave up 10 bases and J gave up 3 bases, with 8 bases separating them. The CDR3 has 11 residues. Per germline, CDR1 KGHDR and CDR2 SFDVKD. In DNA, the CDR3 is TGTGCCACGCGCGTAGAAGAGACCCAGTACTTC. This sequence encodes CATRVEETQYF.

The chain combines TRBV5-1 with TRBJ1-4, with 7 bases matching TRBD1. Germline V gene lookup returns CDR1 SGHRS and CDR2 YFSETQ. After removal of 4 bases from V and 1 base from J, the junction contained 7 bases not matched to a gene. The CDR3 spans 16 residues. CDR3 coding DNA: TGCGCCAGCAGCCGACAGGGTGGGGTAACTAATGAAAAACTGTTTTTT. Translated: CASSRQGGVTNEKLFF.

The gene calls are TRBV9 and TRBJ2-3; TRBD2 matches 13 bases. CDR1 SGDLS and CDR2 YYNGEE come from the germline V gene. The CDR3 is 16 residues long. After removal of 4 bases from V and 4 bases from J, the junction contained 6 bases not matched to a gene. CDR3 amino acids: CASSPGLAGVPDTQYF. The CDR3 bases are TGTGCCAGCAGCCCCGGACTAGCGGGAGTACCAGATACGCAGTATTTT.

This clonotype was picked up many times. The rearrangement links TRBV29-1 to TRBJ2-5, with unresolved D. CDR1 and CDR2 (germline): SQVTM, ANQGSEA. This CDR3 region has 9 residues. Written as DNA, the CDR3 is TGCAGTGTAGGGGAGACCCAGTACTTC. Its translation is CSVGETQYF.

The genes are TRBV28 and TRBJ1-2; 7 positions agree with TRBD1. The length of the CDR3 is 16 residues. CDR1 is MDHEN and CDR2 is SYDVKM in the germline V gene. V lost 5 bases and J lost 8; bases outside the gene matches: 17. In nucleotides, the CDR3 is TGTGCCAGCAGTCCTCAGACAGGGAAATTGAAAATCGGCTACACCTTC. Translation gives CASSPQTGKLKIGYTF.

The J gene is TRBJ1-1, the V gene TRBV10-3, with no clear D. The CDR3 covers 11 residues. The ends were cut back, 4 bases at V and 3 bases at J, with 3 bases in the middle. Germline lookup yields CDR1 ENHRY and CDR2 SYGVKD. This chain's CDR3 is CAISGDTEAFF. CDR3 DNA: TGTGCCATCAGTGGGGACACTGAAGCTTTCTTT.

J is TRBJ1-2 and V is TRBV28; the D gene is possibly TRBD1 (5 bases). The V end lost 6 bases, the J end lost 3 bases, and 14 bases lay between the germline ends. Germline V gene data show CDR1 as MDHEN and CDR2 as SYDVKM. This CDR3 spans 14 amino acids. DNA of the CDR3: TGTGCCAGCAGGACTCAGGGAGGAGACTATGGCTACACCTTC. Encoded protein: CASRTQGGDYGYTF.

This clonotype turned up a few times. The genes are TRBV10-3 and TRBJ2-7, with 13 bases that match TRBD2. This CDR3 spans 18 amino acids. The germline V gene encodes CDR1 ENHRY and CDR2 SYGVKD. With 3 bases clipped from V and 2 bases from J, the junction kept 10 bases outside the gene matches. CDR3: CAISDRTSGSTSPYEQYF. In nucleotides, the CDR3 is TGTGCCATCAGTGACAGGACTAGCGGGAGTACATCGCCCTACGAGCAGTACTTC.

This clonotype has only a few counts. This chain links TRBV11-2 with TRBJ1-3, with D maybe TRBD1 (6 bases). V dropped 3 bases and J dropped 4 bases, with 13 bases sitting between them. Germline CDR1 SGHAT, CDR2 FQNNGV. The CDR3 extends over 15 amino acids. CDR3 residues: CASSFSPGGGNTIYF. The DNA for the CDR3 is TGTGCCAGCAGCTTCAGCCCCGGGGGCGGAAACACCATATATTTT.

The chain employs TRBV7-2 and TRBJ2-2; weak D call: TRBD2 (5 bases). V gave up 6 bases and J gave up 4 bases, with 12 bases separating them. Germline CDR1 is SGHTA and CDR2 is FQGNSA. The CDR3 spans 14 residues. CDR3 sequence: CASSLGKGTGELFF. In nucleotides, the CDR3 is TGTGCCAGCAGTCTCGGGAAAGGCACCGGGGAGCTGTTTTTT.

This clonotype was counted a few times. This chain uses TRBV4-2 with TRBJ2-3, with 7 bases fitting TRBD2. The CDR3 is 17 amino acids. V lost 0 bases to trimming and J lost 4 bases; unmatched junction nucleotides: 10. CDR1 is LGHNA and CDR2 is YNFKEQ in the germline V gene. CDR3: CASSQDRGDYLADTQYF. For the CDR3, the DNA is TGTGCCAGCAGCCAAGATCGCGGGGACTACCTTGCAGATACGCAGTATTTT.

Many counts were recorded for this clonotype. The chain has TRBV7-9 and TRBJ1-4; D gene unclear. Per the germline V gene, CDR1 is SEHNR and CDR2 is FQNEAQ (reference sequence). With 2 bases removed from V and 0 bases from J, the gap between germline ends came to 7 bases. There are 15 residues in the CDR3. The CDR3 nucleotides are TGTGCCAGCAGCTTAACCGGAGCAACTAATGAAAAACTGTTTTTT. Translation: CASSLTGATNEKLFF.

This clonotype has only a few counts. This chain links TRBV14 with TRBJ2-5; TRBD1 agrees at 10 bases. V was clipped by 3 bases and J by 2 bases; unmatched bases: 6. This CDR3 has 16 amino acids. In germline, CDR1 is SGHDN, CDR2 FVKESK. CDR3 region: CASSQVTGGRQETQYF. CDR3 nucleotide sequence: TGTGCCAGCAGCCAGGTGACAGGGGGCAGGCAAGAGACCCAGTACTTC.

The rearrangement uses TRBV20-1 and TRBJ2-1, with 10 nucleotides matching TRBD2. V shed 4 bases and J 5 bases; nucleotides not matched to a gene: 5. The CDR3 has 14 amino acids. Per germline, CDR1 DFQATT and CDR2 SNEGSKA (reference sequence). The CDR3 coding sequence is TGCAGTGCTATTCTAGCGGGAGTACACAATGAGCAGTTCTTC. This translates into CSAILAGVHNEQFF.

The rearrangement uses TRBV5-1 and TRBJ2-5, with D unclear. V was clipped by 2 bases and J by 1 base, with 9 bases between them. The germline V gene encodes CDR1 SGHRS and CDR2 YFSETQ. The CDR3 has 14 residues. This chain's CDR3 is CASSLDQPQETQYF. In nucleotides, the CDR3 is TGCGCCAGCAGCTTAGATCAGCCCCAAGAGACCCAGTACTTC.

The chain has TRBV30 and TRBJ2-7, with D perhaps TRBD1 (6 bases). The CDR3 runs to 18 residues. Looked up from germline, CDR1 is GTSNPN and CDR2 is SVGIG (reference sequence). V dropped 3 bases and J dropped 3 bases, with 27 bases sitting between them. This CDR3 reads CAWSPSAPGQTFGYEQYF. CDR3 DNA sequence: TGTGCCTGGAGCCCAAGTGCTCCGGGACAAACTTTTGGCTACGAGCAGTACTTC.

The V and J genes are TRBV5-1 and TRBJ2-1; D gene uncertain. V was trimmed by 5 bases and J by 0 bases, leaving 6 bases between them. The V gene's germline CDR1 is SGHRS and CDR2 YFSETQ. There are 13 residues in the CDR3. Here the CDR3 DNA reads TGCGCCAGCAGGAACAGCTCCTACAATGAGCAGTTCTTC. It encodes CASRNSSYNEQFF.

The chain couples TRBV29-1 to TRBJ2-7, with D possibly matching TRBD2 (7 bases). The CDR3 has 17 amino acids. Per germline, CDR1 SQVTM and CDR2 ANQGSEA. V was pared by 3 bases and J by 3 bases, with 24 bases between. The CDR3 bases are TGCAGCGTTGAGCCCAATTCTCCGGGGGGCCACCTCTACGAGCAGTACTTC. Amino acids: CSVEPNSPGGHLYEQYF.

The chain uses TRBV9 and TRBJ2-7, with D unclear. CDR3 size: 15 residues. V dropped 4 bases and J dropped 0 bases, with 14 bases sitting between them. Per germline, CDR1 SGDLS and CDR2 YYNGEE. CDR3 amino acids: CASSTRPNGSYEQYF. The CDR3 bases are TGTGCCAGCAGCACTCGACCTAATGGCTCCTACGAGCAGTACTTC.